The clone carrying this TCR beta chain was counted ten times or more. Its antigen is currently unknown. CDR3 length: 13 amino acids. Looked up from germline, CDR1 is LNHDA and CDR2 is SQIVND (reference sequence). V was clipped by 5 bases and J by 4 bases, with 11 bases between them. This specimen belongs to a study of read filtering for tumor transcriptome and immune sequencing. Study-level background: Eight or nine patients were R-ISS I, roughly 17 were R-ISS II, roughly 7 were R-ISS III.

From about 0.4 ug of RNA, a library with molecular barcoded alpha/delta and beta/gamma adaptors was made. TCRdb independently ran MiXCR on the reads; one entry per CDR3 protein. Of more than 45,000 distinct CDR3 sequences in the sample, 9% to 15% were seen once. Study-wide results and caveats: The sorted CD138-negative fraction was a mixed bone marrow immune population, not purified T cells. In IR-seq, single-read clonotypes were approximately 83% of clonotypes but approximately 4% of reads. Compared with RNA-seq, IR-seq gave much higher clonotype depth and reliability.

The sequenced material came from a population of CD138-negative cells sorted from bone marrow. The gene calls are TRBV19 and TRBJ1-2, with D possibly matching TRBD1 (5 bases). This clonotype was sampled from a donor at least 40 years old with multiple myeloma. CDR3: CASSFRDGYGYTF. CDR3 nucleotides: TGTGCCAGTAGTTTCCGGGACGGCTATGGCTACACCTTC.